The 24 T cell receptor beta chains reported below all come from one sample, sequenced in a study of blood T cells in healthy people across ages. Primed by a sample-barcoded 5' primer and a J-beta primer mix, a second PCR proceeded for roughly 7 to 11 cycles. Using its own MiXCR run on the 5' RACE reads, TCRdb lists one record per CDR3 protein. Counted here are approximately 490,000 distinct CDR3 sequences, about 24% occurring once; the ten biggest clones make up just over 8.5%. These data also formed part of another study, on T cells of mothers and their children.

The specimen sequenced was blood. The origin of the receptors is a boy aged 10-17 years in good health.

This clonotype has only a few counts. The CDR3 spells CASSLLASVYTEAFF. CDR3 DNA: TGTGCCAGCAGTTTACTGGCTTCGGTCTACACTGAAGCTTTCTTT. The chain links TRBV6-2 or TRBV6-3 to TRBJ1-1; D unresolved. Trimming stripped 4 bases from V and 3 bases from J, with 15 bases between. The CDR3 is 15 amino acids. Germline-derived CDR1 and CDR2 are MNHEY and SVGEGT.

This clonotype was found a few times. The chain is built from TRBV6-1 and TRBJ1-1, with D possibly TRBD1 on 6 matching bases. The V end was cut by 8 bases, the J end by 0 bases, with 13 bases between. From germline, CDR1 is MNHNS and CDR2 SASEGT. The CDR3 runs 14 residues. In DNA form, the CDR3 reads TGTGCCAGCTGGAGCAGGGGTATGAACACTGAAGCTTTCTTT. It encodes CASWSRGMNTEAFF.

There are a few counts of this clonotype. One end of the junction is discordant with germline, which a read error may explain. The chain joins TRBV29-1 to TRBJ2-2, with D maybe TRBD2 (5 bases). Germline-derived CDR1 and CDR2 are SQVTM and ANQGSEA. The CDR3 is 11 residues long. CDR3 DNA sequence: TGCACCGCCCGGCGGAACGGGGAGCCGTTTTTT. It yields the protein CTARRNGEPFF.

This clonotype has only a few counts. DNA of the CDR3: TGTGCCAGCAGCCCACAATGGGGACGGGCAAGAACGCAGTATTTT. It codes for CASSPQWGRARTQYF. The rearrangement links TRBV6-5 to TRBJ2-3; D may be TRBD1 or TRBD2 (5 bases each). Germline V gene data show CDR1 as MNHEY and CDR2 as SVGAGI. V shed 6 bases and J shed 9 bases, with 22 bases lying between them. The CDR3 is made up of 15 amino acids.

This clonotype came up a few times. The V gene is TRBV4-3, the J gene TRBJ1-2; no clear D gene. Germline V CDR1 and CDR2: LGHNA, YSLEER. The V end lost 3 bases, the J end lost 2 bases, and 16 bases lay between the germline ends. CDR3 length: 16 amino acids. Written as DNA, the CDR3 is TGCGCCAGCAGCCACGGGTCTCGGCAAACGAACTATGGCTACACCTTC. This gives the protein CASSHGSRQTNYGYTF.

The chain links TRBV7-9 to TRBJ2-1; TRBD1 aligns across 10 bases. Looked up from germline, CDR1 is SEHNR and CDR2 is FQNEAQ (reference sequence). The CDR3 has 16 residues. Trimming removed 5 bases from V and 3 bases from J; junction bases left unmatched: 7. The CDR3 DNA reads TGTGCCAGCAGCCCGAAGGGACAGGGGCTCTACAATGAGCAGTTCTTC. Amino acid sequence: CASSPKGQGLYNEQFF.

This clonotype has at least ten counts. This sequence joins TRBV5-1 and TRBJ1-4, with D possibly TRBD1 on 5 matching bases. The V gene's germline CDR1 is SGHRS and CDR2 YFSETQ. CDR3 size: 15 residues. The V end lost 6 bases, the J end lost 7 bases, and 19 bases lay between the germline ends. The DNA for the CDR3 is TGCGCCAGCACCACCCGAACGGGGGGAGGTGAAAAACTGTTTTTT. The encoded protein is CASTTRTGGGEKLFF. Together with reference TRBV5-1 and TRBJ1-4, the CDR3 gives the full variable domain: KAGVTQTPRYLIKTRGQQVTLSCSPISGHRSVSWYQQTPGQGLQFLFEYFSETQRNKGNFPGRFSGRQFSNSRSEMNVSTLELGDSALYLCASTTRTGGGEKLFFGSGTQLSVL.

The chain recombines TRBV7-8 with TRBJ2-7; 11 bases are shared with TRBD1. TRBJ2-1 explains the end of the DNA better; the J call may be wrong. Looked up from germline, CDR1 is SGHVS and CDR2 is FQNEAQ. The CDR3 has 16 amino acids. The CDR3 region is CASSLYPGQGDDEQFF. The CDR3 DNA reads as TGTGCCAGCAGCTTGTATCCGGGACAGGGGGACGATGAGCAGTTCTTC.

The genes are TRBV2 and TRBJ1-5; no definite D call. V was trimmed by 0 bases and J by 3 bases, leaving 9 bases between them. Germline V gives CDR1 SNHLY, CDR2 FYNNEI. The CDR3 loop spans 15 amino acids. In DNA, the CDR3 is TGTGCCAGCAGTGAAGCGTGGGAGATCAATCAGCCCCAGCATTTT. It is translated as CASSEAWEINQPQHF.

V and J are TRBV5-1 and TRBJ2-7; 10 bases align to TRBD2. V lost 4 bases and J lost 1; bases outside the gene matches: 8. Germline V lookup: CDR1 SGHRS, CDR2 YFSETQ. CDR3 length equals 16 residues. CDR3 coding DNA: TGCGCCAGCAGCGACACTAGCGGGGCCTTTTCCTACGAGCAGTACTTC. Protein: CASSDTSGAFSYEQYF.

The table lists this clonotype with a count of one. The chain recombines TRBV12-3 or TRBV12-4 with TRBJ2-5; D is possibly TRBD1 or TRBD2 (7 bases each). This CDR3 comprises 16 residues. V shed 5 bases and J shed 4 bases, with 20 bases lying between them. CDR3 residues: CASSVDPQGRGETQYF. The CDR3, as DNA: TGTGCCAGCAGTGTAGACCCACAGGGGAGGGGAGAGACCCAGTACTTC.

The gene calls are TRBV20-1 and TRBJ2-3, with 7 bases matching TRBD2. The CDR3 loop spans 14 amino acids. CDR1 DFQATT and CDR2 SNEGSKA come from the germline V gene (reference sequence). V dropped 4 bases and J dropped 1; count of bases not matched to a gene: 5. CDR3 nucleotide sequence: TGCAGTGCTACCCGACTAGCCCGCACAGATACGCAGTATTTT. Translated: CSATRLARTDTQYF.

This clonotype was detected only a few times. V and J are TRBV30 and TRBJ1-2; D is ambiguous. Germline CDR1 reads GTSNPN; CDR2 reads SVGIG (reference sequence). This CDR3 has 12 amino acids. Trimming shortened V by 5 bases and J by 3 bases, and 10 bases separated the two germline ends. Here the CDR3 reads CAWGENDYGYTF. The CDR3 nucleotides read TGTGCCTGGGGGGAGAACGACTATGGCTACACCTTC. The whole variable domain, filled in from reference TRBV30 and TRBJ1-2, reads SQTIHQWPATLVQPVGSPLSLECTVEGTSNPNLYWYRQAAGRGLQLLFYSVGIGQISSEVPQNLSASRPQDRQFILSSKKLLLSDSGFYLCAWGENDYGYTFGSGTRLTVV.

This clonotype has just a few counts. In nucleotides, the CDR3 is TGTGCCAGCAGCCAAGATAAGGGACCCGGCTACACCTTC. This sequence encodes CASSQDKGPGYTF. The chain is built from TRBV4-2 and TRBJ1-2; TRBD1 is a possible D gene (5 bases). Germline CDR1 is LGHNA and CDR2 is YNFKEQ. The V and J ends lost 0 bases and 8 bases respectively, with 10 bases between them. The CDR3 totals 13 residues.

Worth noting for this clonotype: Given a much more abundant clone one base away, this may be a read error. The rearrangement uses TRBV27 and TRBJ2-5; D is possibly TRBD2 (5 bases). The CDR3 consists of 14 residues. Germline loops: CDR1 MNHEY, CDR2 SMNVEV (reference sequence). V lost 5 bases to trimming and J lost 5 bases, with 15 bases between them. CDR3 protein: CASSTAGVGETQYF. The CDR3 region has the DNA TGTGCCAGCAGTACTGCGGGCGTCGGGGAGACCCAGTACTTC.

The CDR3 DNA sequence: TGTGCCAGCTCTGGACTTAACGCCTGCGAGCAGTACTTC. Its translation: CASSGLNACEQYF. This chain connects TRBV28 to TRBJ2-7; D perhaps matches TRBD2 (5 bases). The CDR3 runs 13 residues. Deletions cut 8 bases from V and 6 bases from J, with 17 bases between. Per the germline V gene, CDR1 is MDHEN and CDR2 is SYDVKM.

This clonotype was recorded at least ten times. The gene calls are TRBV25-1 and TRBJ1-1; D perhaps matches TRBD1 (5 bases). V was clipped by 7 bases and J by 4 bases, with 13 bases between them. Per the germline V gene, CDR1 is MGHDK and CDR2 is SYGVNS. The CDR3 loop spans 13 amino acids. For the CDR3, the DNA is TGTGCCAGCATCGACGGGCAGGGCACTGAAGCTTTCTTT. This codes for CASIDGQGTEAFF.

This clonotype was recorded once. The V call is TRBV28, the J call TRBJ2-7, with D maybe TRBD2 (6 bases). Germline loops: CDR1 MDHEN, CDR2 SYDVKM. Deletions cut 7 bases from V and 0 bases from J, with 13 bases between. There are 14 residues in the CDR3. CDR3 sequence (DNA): TGTGCCAGCAAAGGCGGACTAAGCTCCTACGAGCAGTACTTC. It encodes CASKGGLSSYEQYF.

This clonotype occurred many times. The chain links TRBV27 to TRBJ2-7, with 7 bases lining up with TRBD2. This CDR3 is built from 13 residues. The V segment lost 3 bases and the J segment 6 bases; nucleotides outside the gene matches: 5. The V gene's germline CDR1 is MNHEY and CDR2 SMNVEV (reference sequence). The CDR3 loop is CASSFRGRPEQYF. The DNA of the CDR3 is TGTGCCAGCAGTTTTCGCGGGAGACCCGAGCAGTACTTC.

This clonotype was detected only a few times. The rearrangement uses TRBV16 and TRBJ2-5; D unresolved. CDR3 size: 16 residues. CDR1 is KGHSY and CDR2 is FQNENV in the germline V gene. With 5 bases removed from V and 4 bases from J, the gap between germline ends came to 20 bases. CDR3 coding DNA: TGTGCCAGCAGCATTACGCCTCTAGGCTTTCGAGAGACCCAGTACTTC. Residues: CASSITPLGFRETQYF.

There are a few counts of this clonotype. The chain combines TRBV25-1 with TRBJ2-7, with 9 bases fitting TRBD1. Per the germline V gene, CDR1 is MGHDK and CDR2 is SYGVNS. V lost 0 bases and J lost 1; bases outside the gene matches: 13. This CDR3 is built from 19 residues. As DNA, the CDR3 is TGTGCCAGCAGTGAATATACGCGGGACGGGACAGGGTTGTCCTACGAGCAGTACTTC. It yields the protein CASSEYTRDGTGLSYEQYF.

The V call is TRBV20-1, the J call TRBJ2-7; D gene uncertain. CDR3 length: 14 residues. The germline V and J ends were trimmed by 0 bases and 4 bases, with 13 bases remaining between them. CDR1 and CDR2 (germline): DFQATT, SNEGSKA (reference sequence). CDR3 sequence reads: CSARDHWPPYEQYF. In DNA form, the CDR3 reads TGCAGTGCTAGAGATCACTGGCCCCCGTACGAGCAGTACTTC.

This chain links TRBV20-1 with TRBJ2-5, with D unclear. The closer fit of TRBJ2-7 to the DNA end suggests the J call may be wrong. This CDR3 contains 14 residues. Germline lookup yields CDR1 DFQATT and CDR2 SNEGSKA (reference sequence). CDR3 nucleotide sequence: TGCAGTGCTAGCGAACCAGAGCGCCCCTACGAGCAGTACTTC. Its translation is CSASEPERPYEQYF.

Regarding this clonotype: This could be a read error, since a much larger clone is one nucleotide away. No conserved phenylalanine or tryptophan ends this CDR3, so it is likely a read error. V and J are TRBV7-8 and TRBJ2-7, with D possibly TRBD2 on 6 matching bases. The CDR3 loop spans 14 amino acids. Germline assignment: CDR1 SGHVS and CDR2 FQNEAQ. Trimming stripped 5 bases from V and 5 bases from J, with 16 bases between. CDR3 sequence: CASSPRGRPNEQYL. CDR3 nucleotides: TGTGCCAGCAGCCCTAGAGGGAGGCCCAACGAGCAGTACCTC.